Listed here are 17 T cell receptor beta chains from one sample, sequenced in a study of shared clonotypes between healthy human individuals. Using immunoSEQ multiplex PCR, the repertoire was profiled, and TCRdb retains in-frame clones only, with some absent. Among about 2 million clones listed, roughly 94% were seen once. The sample taken for sequencing was naive CD4+ T cells sorted from blood. Subset denoted: CD45RA+ positively selected. Receptor source: a man between 18 and 35 years old in good health.

The chain is built from TRBV20-1 and TRBJ1-1, with D maybe TRBD1 (5 bases). Trimming shortened V by 4 bases and J by 8 bases, and 11 bases separated the two germline ends. CDR3 length equals 11 residues. Germline-derived CDR1 and CDR2 are DFQATT and SNEGSKA (reference sequence). This chain's CDR3 is CSAKLGTEAFF. CDR3 DNA: TGCAGTGCTAAGCTGGGGACCGAAGCTTTCTTT.

The chain has TRBV9 and TRBJ2-2; D is ambiguous. The germline V and J ends were trimmed by 3 bases and 1 base, with 7 bases remaining between them. Germline V gene sequence: CDR1 SGDLS, CDR2 YYNGEE. The CDR3 is 14 amino acids. The CDR3 is CASSAMMNTGELFF. DNA of the CDR3: TGTGCCAGCAGCGCCATGATGAACACCGGGGAGCTGTTTTTT.

V and J are TRBV19 and TRBJ2-4, with 7 positions matching TRBD2. CDR1 and CDR2 (germline): LNHDA, SQIVND (reference sequence). The CDR3 length is 17 residues. Trimming cost V 7 bases and J 0 bases; bases outside gene matches: 12. The CDR3 loop reads CASTPGGGALAKNIQYF. In DNA, the CDR3 is TGTGCCAGTACACCCGGGGGAGGGGCTCTAGCCAAAAACATTCAGTACTTC.

Written as DNA, the CDR3 is TGTGCCAGCAGTTTGCGGTTGAAGAAGAACGAGCAGTACTTC. Its protein is CASSLRLKKNEQYF. This sequence joins TRBV28 and TRBJ2-7; D unresolved. Germline V gene lookup returns CDR1 MDHEN and CDR2 SYDVKM. Deletions cut 3 bases from V and 5 bases from J, with 14 bases between. The CDR3 runs to 14 residues.

V and J are TRBV5-1 and TRBJ2-5, with 7 bases matching TRBD2. Trimming removed 4 bases from V and 7 bases from J; junction bases left unmatched: 19. Per the germline V gene, CDR1 is SGHRS and CDR2 is YFSETQ. The CDR3 runs 17 residues. The CDR3 region has the DNA TGCGCCAGCAGCCCAACCTCGGCGGGGGAAAGACGCTGGACCCAGTACTTC. Protein product: CASSPTSAGERRWTQYF.

The chain combines TRBV6-1 with TRBJ1-6; tentative D call: TRBD1 (5 bases). In germline, CDR1 is MNHNS, CDR2 SASEGT. V was clipped by 0 bases and J by 9 bases, with 15 bases between them. The CDR3 is 16 residues long. The CDR3 is CASSEAGSYGASPLHF. DNA of the CDR3: TGTGCCAGCAGTGAAGCGGGGTCCTACGGGGCTTCACCCCTCCACTTT.

This chain connects TRBV7-8 to TRBJ2-2, with 9 bases fitting TRBD1. V was clipped by 3 bases and J by 3 bases; unmatched bases: 11. Germline lookup yields CDR1 SGHVS and CDR2 FQNEAQ. CDR3 length: 18 residues. CDR3 in DNA: TGTGCCAGCAGCTTGTCAACAGGGGGCCCTTTTTACACCGGGGAGCTGTTTTTT. It encodes CASSLSTGGPFYTGELFF.

This chain joins TRBV29-1 and TRBJ2-5; D is ambiguous. V lost 7 bases and J lost 1, with 13 bases in between. Looked up from germline, CDR1 is SQVTM and CDR2 is ANQGSEA. This CDR3 has 13 amino acids. In DNA form, the CDR3 reads TGCAGCGGGAAAGGGCGGCTCCAAGAGACCCAGTACTTC. Translating gives CSGKGRLQETQYF.

The chain links TRBV9 to TRBJ2-1, with D perhaps TRBD2 (5 bases). Germline V gene data show CDR1 as SGDLS and CDR2 as YYNGEE. The CDR3 has 16 amino acids. V was trimmed by 0 bases and J by 6 bases, leaving 16 bases between them. Here the CDR3 reads CASSVGETYRINEQFF. CDR3 sequence (DNA): TGTGCCAGCAGCGTAGGGGAGACCTACCGCATCAATGAGCAGTTCTTC.

This clone showed up just a few times. This chain uses TRBV9 with TRBJ1-2; 9 bases are a match to TRBD1. Germline CDR1 reads SGDLS; CDR2 reads YYNGEE. The CDR3 contains 13 residues. Trimming cost V 0 bases and J 8 bases; bases outside gene matches: 2. CDR3 amino acids: CASSVGDRVGYTF. CDR3 nucleotides: TGTGCCAGCAGCGTAGGGGACAGGGTCGGCTACACCTTC.

This chain uses TRBV28 with TRBJ1-1; D is perhaps TRBD1 (6 bases). The V gene's germline CDR1 is MDHEN and CDR2 SYDVKM. Trimming cost V 0 bases and J 3 bases, with 17 bases left between them. The CDR3 extends over 17 amino acids. CDR3 residues: CASSLWGVGTPDTEAFF. In DNA, the CDR3 is TGTGCCAGCAGTTTATGGGGGGTCGGGACACCCGACACTGAAGCTTTCTTT.

The chain employs TRBV15 and TRBJ2-1; 10 nucleotides line up with TRBD2. V was clipped by 1 base and J by 8 bases; unmatched bases: 8. The germline CDR1 and CDR2 sequences are LNHNV and YYDKDF (reference sequence). This CDR3 contains 16 residues. The CDR3 here is CATSRAPLAGEDEQFF. As DNA, the CDR3 is TGTGCCACCAGCAGAGCACCCCTAGCGGGAGAAGATGAGCAGTTCTTC. Filled out from reference TRBV15 and TRBJ2-1, the complete variable domain reads DAMVIQNPRYQVTQFGKPVTLSCSQTLNHNVMYWYQQKSSQAPKLLFHYYDKDFNNEADTPDNFQSRRPNTSFCFLDIRSPGLGDTAMYLCATSRAPLAGEDEQFFGPGTRLTVL.

The chain employs TRBV5-1 and TRBJ2-7; 7 positions match TRBD1. V gave up 2 bases and J gave up 2 bases; unmatched junction bases: 7. The CDR3 has 15 residues. Germline V gene lookup returns CDR1 SGHRS and CDR2 YFSETQ. CDR3 loop: CASSLSTGDTYEQYF. CDR3 sequence (DNA): TGCGCCAGCAGCTTATCAACAGGGGATACCTACGAGCAGTACTTC.

The chain couples TRBV6-5 to TRBJ2-1; no clear D. V shed 7 bases and J shed 0 bases, with 7 bases lying between them. In germline, CDR1 is MNHEY, CDR2 SVGAGI. CDR3 length: 13 residues. The CDR3 DNA sequence: TGTGCCAGCACGCGGAGCTCCTACAATGAGCAGTTCTTC. Its protein is CASTRSSYNEQFF.

The chain recombines TRBV6-1 with TRBJ2-7; D might be TRBD1 (5 bases). CDR1 MNHNS and CDR2 SASEGT come from the germline V gene. The CDR3 contains 14 residues. Trimming took off 6 bases at V and 1 base at J, with 13 bases between the two ends. CDR3 nucleotide sequence: TGTGCCAGCAGAGGCCTAAGGGGTTCCTACGAGCAGTACTTC. Residues: CASRGLRGSYEQYF.

J is TRBJ2-7 and V is TRBV12-5; no definite D call. This CDR3 is 15 amino acids long. Germline V gives CDR1 LGHNT, CDR2 FRNRAP. Trimming pared 0 bases from V and 0 bases from J, leaving 9 bases between. In DNA form, the CDR3 reads TGTGCTAGTGGTTTGGTACGTTCAGTCTCCTACGAGCAGTACTTC. The encoded protein is CASGLVRSVSYEQYF.

The genes are TRBV6-5 and TRBJ2-1; no reliable D call. Germline V gives CDR1 MNHEY, CDR2 SVGAGI. The CDR3 totals 12 residues. The ends were cut back, 6 bases at V and 10 bases at J, with 13 bases in the middle. CDR3 bases: TGTGCCAGCAGACCTGAGAAAGGGGAGCAGTTCTTC. Its protein is CASRPEKGEQFF.